Below, one T cell receptor beta chain is given with its context. Its antigen remains unidentified. No qualities accompany the bases; no much larger clone lies one base away. These data originate in a study of T cell repertoires in cytomegalovirus infection (dated by TCRdb to between 2018 and 2021). Looking at the study overall: Donor HLA type was relevant to the analysis, because carriage of CMV infection together with the matching HLA type was indicated by public TCR beta signatures. Broader findings and caveats from the paper: The ex vivo response was dominated by HLA-C-restricted CMV-specific TCR beta clonotypes, which also provided the single most frequent clonotype in two of eight donors. In both this cohort and an independent approximately 370-donor cohort, the cumulative frequency of public TCR beta family members distinguished carriers of CMV infection plus the relevant HLA type.

Sequencer: Illumina HiSeq 1500. TCRdb applied fastp at Q25 and MiXCR to the public reads, then kept only in-frame beta chains. Every entry covers one CDR3 protein and lists the most common genes and DNA from its rows. Within this sample are roughly 150,000 distinct CDR3 sequences, with 17% of them counted one time only. The biggest ten clones account for roughly 20% of the sample. The sequenced sample consisted of CD8+ T cells from PBMCs. This clonotype originated in a human donor in good health (CMV status not recorded). Some clones in this sample may be carry-over from other donors' samples.

The DNA sequence is TGTGCCAGCAGCCCCCTCCAAGTCTACGAGCAGTACTTC. Its product reads: CASSPLQVYEQYF. Recombination linked TRBV7-2 to TRBJ2-7; a confident D gene designation cannot be given. In the germline V gene, CDR1 corresponds to SGHTA and CDR2 to FQGNSA. Counted from cysteine to phenylalanine, this CDR3 has 13 amino acids. The only DNA kept is the CDR3, 39 bases in frame from the first base. V and J lose 5 bases and 3 bases, and a span of 11 bases separates them.